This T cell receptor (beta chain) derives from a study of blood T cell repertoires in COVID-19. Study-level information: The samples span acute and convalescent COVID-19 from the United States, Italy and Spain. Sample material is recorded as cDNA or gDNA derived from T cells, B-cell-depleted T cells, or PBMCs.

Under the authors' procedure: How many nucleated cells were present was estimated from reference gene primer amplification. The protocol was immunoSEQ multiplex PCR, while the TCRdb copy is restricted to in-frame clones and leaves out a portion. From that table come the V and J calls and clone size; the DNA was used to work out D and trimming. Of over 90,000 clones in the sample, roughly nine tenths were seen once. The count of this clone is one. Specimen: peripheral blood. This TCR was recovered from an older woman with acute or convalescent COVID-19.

In nucleotides, the CDR3 is TGTGCCTGGAGTGTGGGACAGGGGAGTTCTAACTATGGCTACACCTTC. It yields the protein CAWSVGQGSSNYGYTF. The chain is built from TRBV30 and TRBJ1-2, with TRBD1 matching over 10 bases. Germline CDR1 reads GTSNPN; CDR2 reads SVGIG (reference sequence). With V trimmed by 0 bases and J by 0 bases, 4 bases remained unmatched. The CDR3 spans 16 residues.